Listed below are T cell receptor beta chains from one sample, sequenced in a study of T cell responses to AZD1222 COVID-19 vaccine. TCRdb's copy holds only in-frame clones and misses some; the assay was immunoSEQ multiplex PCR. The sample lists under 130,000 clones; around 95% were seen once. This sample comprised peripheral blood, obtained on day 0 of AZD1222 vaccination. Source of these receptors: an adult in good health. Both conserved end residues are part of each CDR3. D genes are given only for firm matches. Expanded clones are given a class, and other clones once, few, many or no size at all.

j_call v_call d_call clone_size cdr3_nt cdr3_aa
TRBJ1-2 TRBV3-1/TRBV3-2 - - TGTGCCAGCAGCCGCGAGGTAGATGGCTACACCTTC CASSREVDGYTF
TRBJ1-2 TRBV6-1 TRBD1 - TGTGCCAGCAGTGACAGGGGGGACTATGGCTACACCTTC CASSDRGDYGYTF
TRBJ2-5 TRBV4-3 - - TGCGCCAGCAGCCCAGGACCCCGTGTGACCCAGTACTTC CASSPGPRVTQYF
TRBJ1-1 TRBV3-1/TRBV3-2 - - TGTGCCAGCAGCCTCCAGCGTGACACTGAAGCTTTCTTT CASSLQRDTEAFF
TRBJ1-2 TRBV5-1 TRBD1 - TGCGCCAGCAGCTTGGACATCAGGGGGAACTATGGCTACACCTTC CASSLDIRGNYGYTF
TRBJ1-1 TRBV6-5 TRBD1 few TGTGCCAGCAGCTCCGAGGGGGCGAGCACTGAAGCTTTCTTT CASSSEGASTEAFF
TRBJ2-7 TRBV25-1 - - TGTGCCAGCACTAGAGGGGGTAGCTCCTACGAGCAGTACTTC CASTRGGSSYEQYF
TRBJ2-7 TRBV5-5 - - TGTGCCAGCAGCGATTTTGACGAGCAGTACTTC CASSDFDEQYF
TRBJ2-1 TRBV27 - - TGTGCCAGCAGTTTAAGAGGCTCCTACAATGAGCAGTTCTTC CASSLRGSYNEQFF
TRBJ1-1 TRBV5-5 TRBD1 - TGTGCCAGCAGCTTAGACAGGGGGCGCGTGAACACTGAAGCTTTCTTT CASSLDRGRVNTEAFF
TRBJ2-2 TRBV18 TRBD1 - TGTGCCAGCTCACGGCAGGGGGAGCGGAACACCGGGGAGCTGTTTTTT CASSRQGERNTGELFF
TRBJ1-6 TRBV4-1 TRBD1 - TGCGCCAGCAGCTGGGGACAGGGGGCCGAGTATTCACCCCTCCACTTT CASSWGQGAEYSPLHF
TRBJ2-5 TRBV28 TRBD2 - TGTGCCAGCAGCAACAGAGAAGCGGGAGTAGAGACCCAGTACTTC CASSNREAGVETQYF
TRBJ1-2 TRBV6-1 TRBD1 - TGTGCCAGCAGTGGAATGGCAGGGGGCAGGTTTGACTATGGCTACACCTTC CASSGMAGGRFDYGYTF
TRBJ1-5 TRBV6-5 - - TGTGCCAGCAGTATCGGGACCCGCGATCAGCCCCAGCATTTT CASSIGTRDQPQHF
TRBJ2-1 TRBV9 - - TGTGCCAGCAGCGACCCGGGGGCGGGGGCGAACAATGAGCAGTTCTTC CASSDPGAGANNEQFF
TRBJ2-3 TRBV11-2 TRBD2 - TGTGCCAGCAGCTTAGGCGGGAGTGCGGGCACAGATACGCAGTATTTT CASSLGGSAGTDTQYF
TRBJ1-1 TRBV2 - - TGTGCCAGCAGTGGAGGGGGGCCACAGGGCGGCACTGAAGCTTTCTTT CASSGGGPQGGTEAFF
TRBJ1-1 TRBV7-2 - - TGTGCCAGCAGCATTACCCGGACTGGCTCTGGGGGTGAAGCTTTCTTT CASSITRTGSGGEAFF
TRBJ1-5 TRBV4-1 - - TGCGCCAGCAGCATAGAGTTGTTGGGGCGTCAGCCCCAGCATTTT CASSIELLGRQPQHF
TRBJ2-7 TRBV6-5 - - TGTGCCAGCAGTTACTCGGCACCCAGTTCCTACGAGCAGTACTTC CASSYSAPSSYEQYF
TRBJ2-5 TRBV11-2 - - TGTGCCAGCAGCTTAGCTGGGGTAAAAGAGACCCAGTACTTC CASSLAGVKETQYF
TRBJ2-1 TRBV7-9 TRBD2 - TGTGCCAGCAGCAGACTAGCGGGAGGGGATGAGCAGTTCTTC CASSRLAGGDEQFF
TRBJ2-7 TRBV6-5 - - TGTGCCAGCAGTTCGTTCGGGAACGAGCAGTACTTC CASSSFGNEQYF
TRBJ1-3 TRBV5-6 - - TGTGCCAGCAGCTTGGCCGCGGCAAGCTCTGGAAACACCATATATTTT CASSLAAASSGNTIYF
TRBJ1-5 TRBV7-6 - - TGTGCCAGCAGCTCAGACAACACGAGAATTGGGAGCAATCAGCCCCAGCATTTT CASSSDNTRIGSNQPQHF
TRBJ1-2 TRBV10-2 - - TGCGCCAGCAGTGAGTCAGGTAGCAATGGCTACACCTTC CASSESGSNGYTF
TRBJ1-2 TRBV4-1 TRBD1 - TGCGCCAGCAGACCAAGTGGGGACAGGGGATTTTACTATGGCTACACCTTC CASRPSGDRGFYYGYTF
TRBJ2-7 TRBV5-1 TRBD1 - TGCGCCAGCAGCGTACACAGGGGCCAGGGTGGGGAGCAGTACTTC CASSVHRGQGGEQYF
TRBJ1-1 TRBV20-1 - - TGCAGTGCTAGTAGTGCGAGTTCGGGCACTGAAGCTTTCTTT CSASSASSGTEAFF
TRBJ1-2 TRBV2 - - TGTGCCGGTAACAGGGTCCAGAGCTATGGCTACACCTTC CAGNRVQSYGYTF
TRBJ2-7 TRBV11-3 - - TGTGCCAGCAGCTTAGATCGCTACGAGCAGTACTTC CASSLDRYEQYF
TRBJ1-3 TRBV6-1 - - TGTGCCAGCAGTGAAGCCTACGGGGGCGTAAACACCATATATTTT CASSEAYGGVNTIYF
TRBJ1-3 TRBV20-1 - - TGCAGTGCTAGTTCCGGACACTACTCTGGAAACACCATATATTTT CSASSGHYSGNTIYF
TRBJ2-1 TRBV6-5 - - TGTGCCAGCAGACCAACAGGGTACAATGAGCAGTTCTTC CASRPTGYNEQFF
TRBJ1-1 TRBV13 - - TGTGCCAGCAGCTTACCCCCTAACACTGAAGCTTTCTTT CASSLPPNTEAFF
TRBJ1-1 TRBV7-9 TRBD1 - TGTGCCAGCAGCGACAACAGGGGGCGCACTGAAGCTTTCTTT CASSDNRGRTEAFF
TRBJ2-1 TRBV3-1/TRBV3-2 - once TGTGCCAGCATCCTCCTTGACTGGGGTCGTGAGCAGTTCTTC CASILLDWGREQFF
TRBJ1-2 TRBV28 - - TGTGCCAGTCAGGAAAGTGCAGGGTCAAACTATGGCTACACCTTC CASQESAGSNYGYTF
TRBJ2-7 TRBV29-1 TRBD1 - TGCAGCGTTGGGCCGAGACAGGGTATTTACGAGCAGTACTTC CSVGPRQGIYEQYF
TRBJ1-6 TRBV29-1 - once TGCAGCGTTGAAGATAATCAGGCACACTATAATTCACCCCTCCACTTT CSVEDNQAHYNSPLHF
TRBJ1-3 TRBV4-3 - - TGCGCCAGCAGCCAAGAAGGGGTCGGCGGCTTTGACACCATATATTTT CASSQEGVGGFDTIYF
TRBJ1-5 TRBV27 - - TGTGCCAGCCGCCCTAGACAGTCTAATCAGCCCCAGCATTTT CASRPRQSNQPQHF
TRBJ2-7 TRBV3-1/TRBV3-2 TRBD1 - TGTGCCAGCAGCCAAGGGACAGGGGGATACGAGCAGTACTTC CASSQGTGGYEQYF
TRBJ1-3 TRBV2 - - TGTGCCAGCAGAAAAGGACAGCAAGTCTCTGGAAACACCATATATTTT CASRKGQQVSGNTIYF
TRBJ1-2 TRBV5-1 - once TGCGCCAGCAGCTTGGATTCCGGGGCCTATGGCTACACCTTC CASSLDSGAYGYTF
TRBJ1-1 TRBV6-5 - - TGTGCCAGCCCTACTGATCTAAACACTGAAGCTTTCTTT CASPTDLNTEAFF
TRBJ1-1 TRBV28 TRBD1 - TGTGCCAGCAGTTCGTTGACAGGGGGGAACACTGAAGCTTTCTTT CASSSLTGGNTEAFF
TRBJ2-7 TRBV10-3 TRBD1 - TGTGCCTCGAGTCCCGGGACAGGGGACCTCGCCGAGCAGTACTTC CASSPGTGDLAEQYF
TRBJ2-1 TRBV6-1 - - TGTGCCAGCAGTGAAGCACAGGACTACAATGAGCAGTTCTTC CASSEAQDYNEQFF
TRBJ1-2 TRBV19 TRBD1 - TGTGCCAGTAGTCCCTGGACAGGTGACTATGGCTACACCTTC CASSPWTGDYGYTF